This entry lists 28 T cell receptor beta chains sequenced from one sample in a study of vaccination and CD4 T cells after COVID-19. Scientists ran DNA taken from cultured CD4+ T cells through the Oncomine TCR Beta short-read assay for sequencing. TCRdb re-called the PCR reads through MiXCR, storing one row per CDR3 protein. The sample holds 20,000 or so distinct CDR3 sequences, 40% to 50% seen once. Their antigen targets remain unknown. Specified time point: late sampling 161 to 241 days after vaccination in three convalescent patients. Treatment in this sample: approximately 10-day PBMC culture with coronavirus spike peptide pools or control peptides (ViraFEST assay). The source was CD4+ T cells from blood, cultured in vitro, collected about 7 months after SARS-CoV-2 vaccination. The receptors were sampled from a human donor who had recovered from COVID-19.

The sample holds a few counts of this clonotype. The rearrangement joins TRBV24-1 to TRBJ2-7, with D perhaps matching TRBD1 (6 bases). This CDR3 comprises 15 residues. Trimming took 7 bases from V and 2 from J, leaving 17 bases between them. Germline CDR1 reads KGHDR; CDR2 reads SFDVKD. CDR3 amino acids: CATRAPGDRTYEQYF. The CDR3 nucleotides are TGTGCCACCAGGGCCCCAGGGGATAGAACCTACGAGCAGTACTTC.

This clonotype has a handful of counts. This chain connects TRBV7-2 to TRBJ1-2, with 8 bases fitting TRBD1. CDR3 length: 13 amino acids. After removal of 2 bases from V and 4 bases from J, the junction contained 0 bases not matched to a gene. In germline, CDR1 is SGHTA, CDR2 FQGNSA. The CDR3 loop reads CASSLQGAYGYTF. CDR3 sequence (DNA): TGTGCCAGCAGCTTACAGGGGGCCTATGGCTACACCTTC.

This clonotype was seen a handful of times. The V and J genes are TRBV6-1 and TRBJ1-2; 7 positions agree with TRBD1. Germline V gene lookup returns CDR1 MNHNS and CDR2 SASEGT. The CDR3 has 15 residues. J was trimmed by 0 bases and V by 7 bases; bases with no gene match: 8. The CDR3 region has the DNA TGTGCCAGCATTTTACCGGGACAGACTAACTATGGCTACACCTTC. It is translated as CASILPGQTNYGYTF.

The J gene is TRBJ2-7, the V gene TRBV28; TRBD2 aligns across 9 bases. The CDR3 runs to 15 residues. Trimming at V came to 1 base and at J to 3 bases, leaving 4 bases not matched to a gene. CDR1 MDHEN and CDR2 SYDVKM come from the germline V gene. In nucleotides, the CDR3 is TGTGCCAGCAGTTTATTGGGCGGGAGGGACTACGAGCAGTACTTC. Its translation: CASSLLGGRDYEQYF.

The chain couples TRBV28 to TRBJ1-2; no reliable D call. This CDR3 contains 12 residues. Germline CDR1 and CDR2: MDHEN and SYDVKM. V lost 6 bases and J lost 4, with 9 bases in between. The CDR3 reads CASRQDTYGYTF. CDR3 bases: TGTGCCAGCAGACAAGACACCTATGGCTACACCTTC.

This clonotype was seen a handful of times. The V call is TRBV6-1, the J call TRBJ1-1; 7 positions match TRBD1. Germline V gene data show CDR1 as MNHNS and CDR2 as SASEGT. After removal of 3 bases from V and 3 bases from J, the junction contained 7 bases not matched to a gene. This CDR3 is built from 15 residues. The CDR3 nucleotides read TGTGCCAGCAGTGATCGTCAAGGGACAGACACTGAAGCTTTCTTT. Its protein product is CASSDRQGTDTEAFF.

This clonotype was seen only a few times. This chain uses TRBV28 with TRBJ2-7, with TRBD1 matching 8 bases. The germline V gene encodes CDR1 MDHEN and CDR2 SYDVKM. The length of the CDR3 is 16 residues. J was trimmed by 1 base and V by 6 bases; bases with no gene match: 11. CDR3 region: CASRQGGGTISYEQYF. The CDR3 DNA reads TGTGCCAGCAGACAGGGGGGAGGCACAATTTCCTACGAGCAGTACTTC. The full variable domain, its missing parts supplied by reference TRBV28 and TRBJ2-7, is DVKVTQSSRYLVKRTGEKVFLECVQDMDHENMFWYRQDPGLGLRLIYFSYDVKMKEKGDIPEGYSVSREKKERFSLILESASTNQTSMYLCASRQGGGTISYEQYFGPGTRLTVT.

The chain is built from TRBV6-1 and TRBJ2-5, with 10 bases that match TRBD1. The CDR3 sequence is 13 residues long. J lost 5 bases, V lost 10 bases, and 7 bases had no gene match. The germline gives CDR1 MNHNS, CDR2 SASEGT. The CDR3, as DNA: TGTGCCACACGGACAGGGGGAGTGGAGACCCAGTACTTC. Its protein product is CATRTGGVETQYF.

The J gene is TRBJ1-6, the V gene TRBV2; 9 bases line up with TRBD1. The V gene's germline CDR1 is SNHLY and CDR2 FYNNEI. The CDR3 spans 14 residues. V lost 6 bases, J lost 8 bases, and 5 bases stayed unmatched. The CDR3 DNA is TGTGCCAGCAGAGGACAGGGGCTGGATTCACCCCTCCACTTT. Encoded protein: CASRGQGLDSPLHF.

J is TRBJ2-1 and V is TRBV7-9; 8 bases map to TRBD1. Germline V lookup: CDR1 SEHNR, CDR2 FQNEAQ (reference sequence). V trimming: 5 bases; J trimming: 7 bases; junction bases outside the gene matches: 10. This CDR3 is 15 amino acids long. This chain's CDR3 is CASSRPGQVWNEQFF. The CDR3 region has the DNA TGTGCCAGCAGCCGACCGGGACAGGTATGGAATGAGCAGTTCTTC.

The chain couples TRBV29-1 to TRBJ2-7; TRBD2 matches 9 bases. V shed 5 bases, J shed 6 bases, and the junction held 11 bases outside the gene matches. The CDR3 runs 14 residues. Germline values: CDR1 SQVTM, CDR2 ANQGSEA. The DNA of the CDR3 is TGCAGCGTTTCCATAGCGGGAGTCGGCCGCGAGCAGTACTTC. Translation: CSVSIAGVGREQYF.

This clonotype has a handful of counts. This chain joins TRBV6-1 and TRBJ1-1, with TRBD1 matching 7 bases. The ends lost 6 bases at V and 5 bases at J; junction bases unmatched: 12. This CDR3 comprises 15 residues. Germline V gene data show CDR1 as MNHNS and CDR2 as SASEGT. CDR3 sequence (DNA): TGTGCCAGCAGGGCCCGGGACAGTGCGCTTACTGAAGCTTTCTTT. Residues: CASRARDSALTEAFF.

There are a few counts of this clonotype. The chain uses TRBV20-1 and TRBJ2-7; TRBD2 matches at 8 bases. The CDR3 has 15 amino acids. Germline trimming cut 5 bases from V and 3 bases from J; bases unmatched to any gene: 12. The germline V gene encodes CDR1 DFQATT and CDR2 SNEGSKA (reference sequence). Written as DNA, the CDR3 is TGCAGTGCTGGACTCCCACTAGCGGACCACTACGAGCAGTACTTC. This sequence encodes CSAGLPLADHYEQYF.

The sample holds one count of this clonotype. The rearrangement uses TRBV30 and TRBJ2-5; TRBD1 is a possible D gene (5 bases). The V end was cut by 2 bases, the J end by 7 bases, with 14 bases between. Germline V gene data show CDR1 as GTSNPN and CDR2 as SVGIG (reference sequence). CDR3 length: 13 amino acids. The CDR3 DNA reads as TGTGCCTGGAGTCAGTCAGGGTGGGGGACCCAGTACTTC. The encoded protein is CAWSQSGWGTQYF.

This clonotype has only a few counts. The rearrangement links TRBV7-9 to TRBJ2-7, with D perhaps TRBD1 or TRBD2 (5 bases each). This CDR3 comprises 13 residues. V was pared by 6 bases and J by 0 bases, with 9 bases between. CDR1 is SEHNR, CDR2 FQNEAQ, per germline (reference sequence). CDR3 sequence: CASRGDASYEQYF. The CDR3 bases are TGTGCCAGCAGAGGGGACGCCTCCTACGAGCAGTACTTC.

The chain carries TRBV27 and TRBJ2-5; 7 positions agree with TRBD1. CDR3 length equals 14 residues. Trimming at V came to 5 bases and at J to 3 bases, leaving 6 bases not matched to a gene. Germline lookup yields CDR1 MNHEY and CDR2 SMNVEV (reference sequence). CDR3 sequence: CASSPWDRKETQYF. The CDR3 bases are TGTGCCAGCAGTCCGTGGGACAGAAAAGAGACCCAGTACTTC.

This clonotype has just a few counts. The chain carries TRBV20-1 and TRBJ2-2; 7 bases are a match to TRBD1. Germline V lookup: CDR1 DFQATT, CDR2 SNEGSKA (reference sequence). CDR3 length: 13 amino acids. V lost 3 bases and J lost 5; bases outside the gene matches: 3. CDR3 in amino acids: CSARGTATGELFF. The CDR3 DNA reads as TGCAGTGCTAGGGGGACAGCGACCGGGGAGCTGTTTTTT.

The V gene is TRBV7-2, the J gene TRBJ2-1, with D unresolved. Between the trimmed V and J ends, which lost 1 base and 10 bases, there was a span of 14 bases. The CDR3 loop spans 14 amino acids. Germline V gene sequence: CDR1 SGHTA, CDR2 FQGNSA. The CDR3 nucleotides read TGTGCCAGCAGCTTAGGAGGTCGTCTAACGGAGCAGTTCTTC. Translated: CASSLGGRLTEQFF.

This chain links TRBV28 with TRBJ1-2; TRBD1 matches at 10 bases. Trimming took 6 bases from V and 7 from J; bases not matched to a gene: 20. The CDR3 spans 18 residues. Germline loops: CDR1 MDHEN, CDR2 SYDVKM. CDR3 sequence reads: CASRSEFDRGRIWRGYTF. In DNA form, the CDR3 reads TGTGCCAGCAGATCGGAATTCGACAGGGGGCGCATATGGCGTGGCTACACCTTC.

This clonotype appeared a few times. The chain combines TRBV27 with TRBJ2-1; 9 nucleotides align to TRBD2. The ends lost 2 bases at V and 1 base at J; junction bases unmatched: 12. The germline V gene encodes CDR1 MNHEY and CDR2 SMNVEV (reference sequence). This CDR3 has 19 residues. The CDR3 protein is CASSLEGSTSGPSYNEQFF. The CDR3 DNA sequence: TGTGCCAGCAGTTTAGAGGGGAGTACTAGCGGGCCTTCCTACAATGAGCAGTTCTTC.

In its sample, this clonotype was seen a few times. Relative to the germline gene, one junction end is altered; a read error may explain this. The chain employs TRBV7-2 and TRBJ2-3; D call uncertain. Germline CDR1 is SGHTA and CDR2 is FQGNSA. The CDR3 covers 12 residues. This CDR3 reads CASSLGEHTQYF. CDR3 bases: TGTGCCAGCAGTTTAGGAGAGCATACGCAGTATTTT.

CDR3 in DNA: TGCAGTGCTACCGATTCGGCGGGAGGGAAACGAAAGCAGTACTTC. Translating it yields CSATDSAGGKRKQYF. This chain uses TRBV20-1 with TRBJ2-7; TRBD2 matches at 9 bases. Germline CDR1 is DFQATT and CDR2 is SNEGSKA (reference sequence). This CDR3 contains 15 residues. Germline trimming cut 4 bases from V and 8 bases from J; bases unmatched to any gene: 15.

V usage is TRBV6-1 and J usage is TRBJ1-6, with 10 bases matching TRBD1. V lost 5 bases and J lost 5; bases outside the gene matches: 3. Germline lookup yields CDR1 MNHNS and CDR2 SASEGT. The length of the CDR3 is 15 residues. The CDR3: CASSRDRGDNSPLHF. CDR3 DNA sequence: TGTGCCAGCAGTCGGGACAGGGGCGATAATTCACCCCTCCACTTT.

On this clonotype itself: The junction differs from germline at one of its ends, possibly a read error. Here the CDR3 reads CASSLIAGGRGETQYF. CDR3 DNA sequence: TGTGCTAGCAGTCTAATAGCGGGAGGGAGAGGAGAGACCCAGTACTTC. J is TRBJ2-5 and V is TRBV7-7; 11 bases match TRBD2. Germline V gene sequence: CDR1 SSHAT, CDR2 FNYEAQ (reference sequence). This CDR3 has 16 residues. Filled out from reference TRBV7-7 and TRBJ2-5, the complete variable domain reads GAGVSQSPRYKVTKRGQDVTLRCDPISSHATLYWYQQALGQGPEFLTYFNYEAQPDKSGLPSDRFSAERPEGSISTLTIQRTEQRDSAMYRCASSLIAGGRGETQYFGPGTRLLVL.

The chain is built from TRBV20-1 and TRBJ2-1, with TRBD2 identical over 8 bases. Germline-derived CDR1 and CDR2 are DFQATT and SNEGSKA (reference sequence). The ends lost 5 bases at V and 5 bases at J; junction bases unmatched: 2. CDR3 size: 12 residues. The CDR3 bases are TGCAGTGCTGCGACTAGCGACAATGAGCAGTTCTTC. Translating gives CSAATSDNEQFF.

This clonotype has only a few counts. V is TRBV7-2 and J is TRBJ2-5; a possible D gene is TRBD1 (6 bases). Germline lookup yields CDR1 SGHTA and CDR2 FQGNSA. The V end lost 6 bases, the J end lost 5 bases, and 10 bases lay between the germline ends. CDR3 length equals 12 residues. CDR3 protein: CASRTGMETQYF. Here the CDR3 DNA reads TGTGCCAGCAGAACAGGGATGGAGACCCAGTACTTC.

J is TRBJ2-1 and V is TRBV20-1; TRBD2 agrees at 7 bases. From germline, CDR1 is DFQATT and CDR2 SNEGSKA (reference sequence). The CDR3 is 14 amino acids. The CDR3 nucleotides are TGCAGCGGGCCGGGACTACTTTCCTACAATGAGCAGTTCTTC. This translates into CSGPGLLSYNEQFF.

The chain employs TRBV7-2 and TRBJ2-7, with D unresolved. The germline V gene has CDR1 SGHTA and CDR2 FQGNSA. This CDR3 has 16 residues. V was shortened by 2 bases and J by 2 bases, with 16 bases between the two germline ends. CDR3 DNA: TGTGCCAGCAGCTTATCCCGGCCTGCGATTCCCTACGAGCAGTACTTC. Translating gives CASSLSRPAIPYEQYF.